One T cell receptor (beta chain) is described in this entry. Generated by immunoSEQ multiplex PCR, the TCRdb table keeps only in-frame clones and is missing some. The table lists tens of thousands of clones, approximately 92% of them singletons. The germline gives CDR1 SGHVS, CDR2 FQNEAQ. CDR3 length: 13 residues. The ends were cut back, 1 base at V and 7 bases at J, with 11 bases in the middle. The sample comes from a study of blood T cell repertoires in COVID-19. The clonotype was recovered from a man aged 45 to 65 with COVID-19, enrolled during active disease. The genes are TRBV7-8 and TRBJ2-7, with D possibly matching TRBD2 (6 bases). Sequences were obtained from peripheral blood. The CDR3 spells CASSLGDLVEQYF. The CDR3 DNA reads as TGTGCCAGCAGCTTAGGGGACTTGGTTGAGCAGTACTTC.